These T cell receptor beta chains were read from a single sample in a study of blood T cell repertoires in COVID-19. Profiled with immunoSEQ multiplex PCR; TCRdb holds only in-frame clones, not every one. The sample contains about 210,000 clones, 75% to 90% of which appear only once. The sequencing input was peripheral blood. The receptors originated from a woman aged 40-49 years with acute or convalescent COVID-19. Both conserved end residues are part of each CDR3. D genes are given only for firm matches. Clone size is not always given. Where it is, it says once, few, many or a class for expanded clones.

.	15	TRBV6-5	TRBJ2-6	.	CASSPRVSGANVLTF	TGTGCCAGCAGTCCCCGGGTCTCTGGGGCCAACGTCCTGACTTTC
.	15	TRBV27	TRBJ2-5	TRBD1	CASSFNTGAGETQYF	TGTGCCAGCAGTTTTAACACAGGGGCCGGAGAGACCCAGTACTTC
.	16	TRBV9	TRBJ1-4	.	CASSVATDAPNEKLFF	TGTGCCAGCAGCGTAGCTACAGACGCCCCTAATGAAAAACTGTTTTTT
.	16	TRBV19	TRBJ1-6	.	CASRSDSRSYNSPLHF	TGTGCCAGTAGATCCGACAGCCGCTCCTATAATTCACCCCTCCACTTT
.	13	TRBV2	TRBJ1-2	TRBD1	CASSLGTVYGYTF	TGTGCCAGCAGTTTGGGGACAGTGTATGGCTACACCTTC
.	14	TRBV7-2	TRBJ2-3	TRBD2	CASSPIAGWDTQYF	TGTGCCAGCAGCCCTATAGCGGGCTGGGATACGCAGTATTTT
.	13	TRBV18	TRBJ2-1	.	CASSPGLNNEQFF	TGTGCCAGCTCACCCGGACTTAACAATGAGCAGTTCTTC
.	15	TRBV6-5	TRBJ2-1	TRBD2	CASSYRDYPRNEQFF	TGTGCCAGCAGTTACCGGGACTATCCGCGTAATGAGCAGTTCTTC
.	18	TRBV6-1	TRBJ1-4	TRBD1	CASSGPGQGGVTNEKLFF	TGTGCCAGCAGTGGCCCGGGACAGGGAGGAGTAACTAATGAAAAACTGTTTTTT
.	14	TRBV10-2	TRBJ2-3	.	CASSLLATGDTQYF	TGCGCCAGCAGTCTACTAGCCACGGGGGATACGCAGTATTTT
.	15	TRBV9	TRBJ1-2	TRBD1	CASSTGGVPNYGYTF	TGTGCCAGCAGCACAGGGGGGGTCCCTAACTATGGCTACACCTTC
.	15	TRBV6-5	TRBJ2-2	.	CASSPLRGNTGELFF	TGTGCCAGCAGTCCCCTTCGCGGGAACACCGGGGAGCTGTTTTTT
.	14	TRBV10-3	TRBJ1-1	.	CAIRTQDRNTEAFF	TGTGCCATCAGGACCCAGGACAGGAACACTGAAGCTTTCTTT
once	13	TRBV15	TRBJ1-5	.	CATSSPPNQPQHF	TGTGCCACCAGCAGCCCTCCCAATCAGCCCCAGCATTTT
.	15	TRBV4-1	TRBJ1-1	.	CASSPRQEMNTEAFF	TGCGCCAGCAGCCCGCGACAGGAGATGAACACTGAAGCTTTCTTT
.	15	TRBV3-1/TRBV3-2	TRBJ1-3	.	CASSQGGSSGNTIYF	TGTGCCAGCAGCCAAGGCGGCAGCTCTGGAAACACCATATATTTT
few	16	TRBV5-1	TRBJ2-2	.	CASSRAAGADTGELFF	TGCGCCAGCAGCCGGGCGGCGGGGGCGGACACCGGGGAGCTGTTTTTT
.	21	TRBV7-6	TRBJ1-1	.	CASSLVFGEGSRRVKNTEAFF	TGTGCCAGCAGCTTAGTCTTTGGGGAGGGGTCCCGGAGGGTTAAGAACACTGAAGCTTTCTTT
.	12	TRBV5-1	TRBJ2-1	.	CASSVSLNEQFF	TGCGCCAGCAGCGTTAGCCTGAATGAGCAGTTCTTC
.	13	TRBV12-3/TRBV12-4	TRBJ1-1	.	CASSQQLITEAFF	TGTGCCAGCAGTCAACAGCTCATCACTGAAGCTTTCTTT
.	15	TRBV27	TRBJ1-2	TRBD1	CASSPRGDSLYGYTF	TGTGCCAGCAGTCCCCGCGGGGACAGCCTCTATGGCTACACCTTC
once	15	TRBV9	TRBJ2-2	TRBD2	CASGPWGGNTGELFF	TGTGCCAGCGGCCCCTGGGGGGGGAACACCGGGGAGCTGTTTTTT
.	13	TRBV6-5	TRBJ1-2	TRBD1	CASSWDRASGYTF	TGTGCCAGCAGTTGGGACAGGGCCTCTGGCTACACCTTC
.	16	TRBV13	TRBJ2-6	.	CASSLDVGRGANVLTF	TGTGCCAGCAGCTTAGATGTGGGGAGAGGGGCCAACGTCCTGACTTTC
.	15	TRBV6-6	TRBJ2-1	TRBD2	CASSSGAGGRNEQFF	TGTGCCAGCAGTTCAGGGGCGGGGGGGAGGAATGAGCAGTTCTTC
.	16	TRBV21-1	TRBJ1-3	.	CASSSHNGLSGNTIYF	TGTGCCAGCAGCTCCCACAACGGACTCTCTGGAAACACCATATATTTT
.	17	TRBV24-1	TRBJ2-4	.	CATSDSQGGVAKNIQYF	TGTGCCACCAGTGATTCCCAGGGGGGAGTAGCCAAAAACATTCAGTACTTC
.	13	TRBV7-9	TRBJ1-4	.	CASNKLGGEKLFF	TGTGCCAGCAACAAACTAGGCGGTGAAAAACTGTTTTTT
.	13	TRBV19	TRBJ1-1	.	CASKADLNTEAFF	TGTGCCAGTAAGGCAGACTTGAACACTGAAGCTTTCTTT
.	14	TRBV3-1/TRBV3-2	TRBJ2-5	.	CASSLYSKQETQYF	TGTGCCAGCAGCCTATACAGCAAACAAGAGACCCAGTACTTC
.	15	TRBV6-4	TRBJ2-1	.	CASSDSGGPSGEQFF	TGTGCCAGCAGTGACTCGGGGGGGCCGTCGGGTGAGCAGTTCTTC
.	15	TRBV5-6	TRBJ2-4	TRBD1	CASSRGQDVKNIQYF	TGTGCCAGCAGCCGGGGACAGGATGTCAAAAACATTCAGTACTTC
.	15	TRBV9	TRBJ1-6	.	CASSAGQRENSPLHF	TGTGCCAGCAGCGCCGGTCAGCGGGAAAATTCACCCCTCCACTTT
.	18	TRBV30	TRBJ1-4	.	CAWSGSGGGVATNEKLFF	TGTGCCTGGAGTGGGAGCGGGGGGGGCGTTGCAACTAATGAAAAACTGTTTTTT
once	17	TRBV4-1	TRBJ2-2	.	CASSPLGLVGGTGELFF	TGCGCCAGCAGCCCTCTGGGACTTGTAGGTGGTACCGGGGAGCTGTTTTTT
few	14	TRBV7-3	TRBJ1-1	TRBD1	CASSLTGTGRGAFF	TGTGCCAGCAGCTTAACGGGGACAGGGCGGGGAGCTTTCTTT
.	13	TRBV29-1	TRBJ1-1	.	CSVEGGGSTEAFF	TGCAGCGTTGAAGGGGGGGGAAGTACTGAAGCTTTCTTT
.	17	TRBV7-8	TRBJ1-4	.	CASSLDGRAGDNEKLFF	TGTGCCAGCAGCTTAGATGGCAGGGCGGGAGATAATGAAAAACTGTTTTTT
.	13	TRBV10-3	TRBJ2-2	.	CAARGGRTGELFF	TGTGCCGCGAGGGGGGGGCGCACCGGGGAGCTGTTTTTT
.	12	TRBV6-5	TRBJ1-1	.	CASNGMNTEAFF	TGTGCCAGCAACGGGATGAACACTGAAGCTTTCTTT
.	18	TRBV4-1	TRBJ1-1	TRBD1	CASSLNIRTGGRDTEAFF	TGCGCCAGCAGCCTCAACATCCGGACAGGGGGCAGGGACACTGAAGCTTTCTTT
once	14	TRBV6-1	TRBJ1-3	.	CASSSGQVGNTIYF	TGTGCCAGCAGCTCGGGACAAGTTGGAAACACCATATATTTT